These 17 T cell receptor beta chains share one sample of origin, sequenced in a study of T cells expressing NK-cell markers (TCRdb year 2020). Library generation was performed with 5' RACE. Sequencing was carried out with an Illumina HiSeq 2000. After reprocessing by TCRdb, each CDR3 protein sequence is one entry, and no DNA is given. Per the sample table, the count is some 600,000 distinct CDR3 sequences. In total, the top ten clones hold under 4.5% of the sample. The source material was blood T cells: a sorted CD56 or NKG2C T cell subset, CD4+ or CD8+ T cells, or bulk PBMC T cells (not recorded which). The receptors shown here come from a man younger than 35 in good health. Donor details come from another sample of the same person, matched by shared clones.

This CDR3 reads CASSRQTNYGYTF. The chain recombines TRBV6-6 with TRBJ1-2. The CDR3 is made up of 13 amino acids. The V gene's germline CDR1 is MNHNY and CDR2 SVGAGI (reference sequence).

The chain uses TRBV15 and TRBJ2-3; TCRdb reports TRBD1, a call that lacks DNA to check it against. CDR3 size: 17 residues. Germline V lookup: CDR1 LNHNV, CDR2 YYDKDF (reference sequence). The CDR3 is CATSSLGQGRNTDTQYF.

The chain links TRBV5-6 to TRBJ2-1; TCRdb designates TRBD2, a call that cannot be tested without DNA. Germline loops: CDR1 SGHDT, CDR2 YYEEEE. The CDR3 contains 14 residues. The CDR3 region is CASSLLEGYNEQFF. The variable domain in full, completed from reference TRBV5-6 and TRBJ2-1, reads DAGVTQSPTHLIKTRGQQVTLRCSPKSGHDTVSWYQQALGQGPQFIFQYYEEEERQRGNFPDRFSGHQFPNYSSELNVNALLLGDSALYLCASSLLEGYNEQFFGPGTRLTVL.

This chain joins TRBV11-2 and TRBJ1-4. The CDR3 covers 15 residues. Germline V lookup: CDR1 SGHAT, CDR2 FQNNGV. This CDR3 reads CASRSPRKLSEKLFF.

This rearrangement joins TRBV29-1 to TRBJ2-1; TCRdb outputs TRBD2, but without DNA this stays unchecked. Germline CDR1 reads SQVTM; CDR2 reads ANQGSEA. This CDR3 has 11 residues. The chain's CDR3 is CSVRSGDEQFF.

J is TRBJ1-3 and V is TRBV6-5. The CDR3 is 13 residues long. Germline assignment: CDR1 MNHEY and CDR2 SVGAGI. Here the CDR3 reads CASSYSDGSAIYF.

The CDR3 protein is CASSYELGSYEQYF. This rearrangement joins TRBV14 to TRBJ2-7. CDR1 is SGHDN and CDR2 is FVKESK in the germline V gene. The CDR3 is 14 residues long.

This chain's CDR3 is CASSVGPTWGTDTQYF. This sequence joins TRBV9 and TRBJ2-3. Germline CDR1 SGDLS, CDR2 YYNGEE. The CDR3 has 16 amino acids.

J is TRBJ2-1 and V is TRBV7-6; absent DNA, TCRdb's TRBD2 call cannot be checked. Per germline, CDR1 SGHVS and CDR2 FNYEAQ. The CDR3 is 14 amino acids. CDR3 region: CATAPGLSHNEQFF.

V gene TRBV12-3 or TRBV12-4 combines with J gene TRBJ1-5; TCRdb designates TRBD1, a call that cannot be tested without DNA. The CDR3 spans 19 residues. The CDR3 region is CASSLSGLLSGIGNQPQHF.

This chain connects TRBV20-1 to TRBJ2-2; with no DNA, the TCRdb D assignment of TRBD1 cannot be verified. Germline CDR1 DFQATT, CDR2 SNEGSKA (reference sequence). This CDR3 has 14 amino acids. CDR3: CSATGDGATGELFF.

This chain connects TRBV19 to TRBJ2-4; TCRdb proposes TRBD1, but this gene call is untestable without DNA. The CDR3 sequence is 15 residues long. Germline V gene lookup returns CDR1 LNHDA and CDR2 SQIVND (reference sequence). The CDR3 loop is CASSYQGVRGLIQYF.

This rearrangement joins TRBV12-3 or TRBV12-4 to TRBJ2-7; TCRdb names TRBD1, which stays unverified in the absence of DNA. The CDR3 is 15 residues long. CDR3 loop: CASSFSQGQGSEQYF.

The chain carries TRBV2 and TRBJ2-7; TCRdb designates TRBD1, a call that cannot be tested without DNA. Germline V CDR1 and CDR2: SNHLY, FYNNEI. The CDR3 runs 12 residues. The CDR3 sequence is CASGDRVYEQYF.

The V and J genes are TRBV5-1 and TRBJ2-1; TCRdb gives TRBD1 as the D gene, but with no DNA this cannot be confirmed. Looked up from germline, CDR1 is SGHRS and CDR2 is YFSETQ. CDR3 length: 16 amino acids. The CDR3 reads CASSLGRDRTYNEQFF.

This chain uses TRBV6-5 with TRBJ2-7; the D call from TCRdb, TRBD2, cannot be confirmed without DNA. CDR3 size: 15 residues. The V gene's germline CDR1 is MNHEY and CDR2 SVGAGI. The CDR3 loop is CASRGPGLAGPEQYF.

The CDR3 sequence: CASSNRGQRSYTF. The rearrangement uses TRBV12-3 or TRBV12-4 and TRBJ1-2; lacking DNA, the TRBD1 call made by TCRdb goes unchecked. The CDR3 loop spans 13 amino acids.